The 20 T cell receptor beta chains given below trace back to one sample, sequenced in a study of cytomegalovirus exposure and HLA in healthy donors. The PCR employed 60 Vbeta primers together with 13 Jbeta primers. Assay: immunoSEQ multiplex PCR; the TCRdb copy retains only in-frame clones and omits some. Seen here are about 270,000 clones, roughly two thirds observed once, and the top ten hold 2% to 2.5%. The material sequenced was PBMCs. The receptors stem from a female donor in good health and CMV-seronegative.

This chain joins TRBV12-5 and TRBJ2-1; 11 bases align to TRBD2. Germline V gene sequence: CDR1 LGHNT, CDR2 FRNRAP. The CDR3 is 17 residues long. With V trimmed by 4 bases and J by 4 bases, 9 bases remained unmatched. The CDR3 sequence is CASGSVAGGPEYNEQFF. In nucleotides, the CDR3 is TGTGCTAGTGGTTCGGTAGCGGGAGGGCCGGAATACAATGAGCAGTTCTTC.

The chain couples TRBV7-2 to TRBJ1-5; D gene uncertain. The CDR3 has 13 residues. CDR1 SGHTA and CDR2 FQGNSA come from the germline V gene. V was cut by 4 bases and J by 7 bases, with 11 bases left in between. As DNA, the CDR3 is TGTGCCAGCAGCTCTCGAGGAGAGCAGCCCCAGCATTTT. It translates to CASSSRGEQPQHF.

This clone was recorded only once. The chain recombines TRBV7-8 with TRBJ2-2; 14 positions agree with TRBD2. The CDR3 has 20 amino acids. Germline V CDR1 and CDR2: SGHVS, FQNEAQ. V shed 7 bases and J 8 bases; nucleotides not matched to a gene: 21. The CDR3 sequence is CASNQGRWWGLAGVTGELFF. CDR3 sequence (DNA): TGTGCCAGCAACCAAGGGCGATGGTGGGGACTAGCGGGAGTCACTGGGGAGCTGTTTTTT.

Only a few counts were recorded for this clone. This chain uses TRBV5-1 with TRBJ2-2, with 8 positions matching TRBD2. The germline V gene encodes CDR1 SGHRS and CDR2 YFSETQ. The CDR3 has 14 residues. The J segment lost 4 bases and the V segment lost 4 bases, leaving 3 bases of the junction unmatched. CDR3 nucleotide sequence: TGCGCCAGCAGCGTAGCGGGGAGCACCGGGGAGCTGTTTTTT. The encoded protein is CASSVAGSTGELFF.

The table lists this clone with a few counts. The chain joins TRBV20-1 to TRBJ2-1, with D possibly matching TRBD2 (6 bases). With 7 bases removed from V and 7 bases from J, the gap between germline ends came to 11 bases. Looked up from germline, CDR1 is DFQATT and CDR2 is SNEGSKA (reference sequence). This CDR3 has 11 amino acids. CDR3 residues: CSGLAQNEQFF. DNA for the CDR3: TGCAGTGGCCTAGCGCAAAATGAGCAGTTCTTC.

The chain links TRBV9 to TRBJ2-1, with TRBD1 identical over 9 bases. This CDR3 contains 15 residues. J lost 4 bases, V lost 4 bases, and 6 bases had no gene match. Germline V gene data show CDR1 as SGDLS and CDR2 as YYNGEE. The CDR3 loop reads CASSPDRGGYNEQFF. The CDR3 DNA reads TGTGCCAGCAGCCCAGACAGGGGGGGATACAATGAGCAGTTCTTC.

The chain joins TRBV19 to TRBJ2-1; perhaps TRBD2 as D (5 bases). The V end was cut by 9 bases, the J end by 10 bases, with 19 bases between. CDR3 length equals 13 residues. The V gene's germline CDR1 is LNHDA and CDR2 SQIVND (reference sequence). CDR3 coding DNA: TGTGCCAGCCGGGATGGGGTAATTGGGGAGCAGTTCTTC. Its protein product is CASRDGVIGEQFF.

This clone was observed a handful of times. This chain's CDR3 is CASSLTAIMNTEAFF. The CDR3 DNA reads as TGTGCCAGCAGCTTAACAGCTATAATGAACACTGAAGCTTTCTTT. This chain joins TRBV7-3 and TRBJ1-1; D gene ambiguous. CDR1 is SGHTA and CDR2 is FQGTGA in the germline V gene. The CDR3 has 15 residues. Trimming stripped 0 bases from V and 0 bases from J, with 8 bases between.

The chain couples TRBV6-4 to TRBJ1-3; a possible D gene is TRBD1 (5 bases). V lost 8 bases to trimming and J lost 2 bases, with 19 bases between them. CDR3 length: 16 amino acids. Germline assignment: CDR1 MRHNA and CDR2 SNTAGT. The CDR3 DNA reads TGTGCCAGCGGTCAGCCTTTCGGGGGGACTGGAAACACCATATATTTT. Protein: CASGQPFGGTGNTIYF.

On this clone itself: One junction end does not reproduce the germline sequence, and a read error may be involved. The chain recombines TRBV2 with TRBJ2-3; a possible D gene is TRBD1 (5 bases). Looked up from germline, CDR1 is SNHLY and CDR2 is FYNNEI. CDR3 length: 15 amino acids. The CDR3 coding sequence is TGTGCCCGCAGTCCAGGGTTTTCTGACACAGATACGCAGTATTTT. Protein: CARSPGFSDTDTQYF.

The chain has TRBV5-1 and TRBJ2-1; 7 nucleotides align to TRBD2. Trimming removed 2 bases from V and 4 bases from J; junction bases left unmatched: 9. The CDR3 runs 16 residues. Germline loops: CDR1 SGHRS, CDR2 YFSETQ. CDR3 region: CASSFGLGGGYNEQFF. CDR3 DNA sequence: TGCGCCAGCAGCTTTGGTCTGGGGGGAGGGTACAATGAGCAGTTCTTC.

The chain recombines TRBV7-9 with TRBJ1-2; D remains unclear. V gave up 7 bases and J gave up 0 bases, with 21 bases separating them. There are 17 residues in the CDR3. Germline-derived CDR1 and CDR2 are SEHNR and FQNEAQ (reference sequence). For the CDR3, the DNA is TGTGCCAGCACCCCTCGGACTGTGCTCCCTACTAACTATGGCTACACCTTC. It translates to CASTPRTVLPTNYGYTF.

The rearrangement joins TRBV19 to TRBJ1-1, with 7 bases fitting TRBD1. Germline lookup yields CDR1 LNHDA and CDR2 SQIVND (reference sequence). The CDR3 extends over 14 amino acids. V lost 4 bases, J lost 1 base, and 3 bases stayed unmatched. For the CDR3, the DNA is TGTGCCAGTAGTACCAGGACAGGGAACACTGAAGCTTTCTTT. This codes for CASSTRTGNTEAFF.

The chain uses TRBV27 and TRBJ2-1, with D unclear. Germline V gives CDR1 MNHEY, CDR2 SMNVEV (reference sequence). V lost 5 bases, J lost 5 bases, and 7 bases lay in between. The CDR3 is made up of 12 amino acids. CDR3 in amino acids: CASSPTDNEQFF. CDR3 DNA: TGTGCCAGCAGTCCAACAGACAATGAGCAGTTCTTC.

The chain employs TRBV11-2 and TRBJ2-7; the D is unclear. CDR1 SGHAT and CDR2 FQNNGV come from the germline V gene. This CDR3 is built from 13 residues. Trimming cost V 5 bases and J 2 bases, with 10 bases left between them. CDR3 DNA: TGTGCCAGCAGCAGATTAGCTCCCTACGAGCAGTACTTC. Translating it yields CASSRLAPYEQYF.

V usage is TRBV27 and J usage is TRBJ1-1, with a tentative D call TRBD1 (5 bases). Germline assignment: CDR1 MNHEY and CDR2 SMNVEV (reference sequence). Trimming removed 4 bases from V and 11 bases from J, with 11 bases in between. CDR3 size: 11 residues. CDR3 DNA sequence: TGTGCCAGCAGTTCGGGGGTAGGGGCTTTCTTT. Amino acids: CASSSGVGAFF.

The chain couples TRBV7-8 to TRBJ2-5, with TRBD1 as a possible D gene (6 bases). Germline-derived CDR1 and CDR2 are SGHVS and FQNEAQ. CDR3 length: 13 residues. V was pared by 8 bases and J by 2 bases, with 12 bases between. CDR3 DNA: TGTGCCAGCCGACTGAGGGGGCAAGAGACCCAGTACTTC. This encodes CASRLRGQETQYF.

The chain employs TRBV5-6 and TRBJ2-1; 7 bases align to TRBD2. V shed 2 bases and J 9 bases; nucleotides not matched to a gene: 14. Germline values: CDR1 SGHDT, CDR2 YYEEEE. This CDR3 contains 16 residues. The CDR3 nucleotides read TGTGCCAGCAGCTTTTTGGGAAAGCGGGAAGGAAGTGAGCAGTTCTTC. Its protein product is CASSFLGKREGSEQFF.

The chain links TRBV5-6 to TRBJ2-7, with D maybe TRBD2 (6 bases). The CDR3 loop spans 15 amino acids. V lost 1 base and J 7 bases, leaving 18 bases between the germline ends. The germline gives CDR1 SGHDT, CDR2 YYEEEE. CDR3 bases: TGTGCCAGCAGCTTGACGTGGGAGGAATCCCGGGAGCAGTACTTC. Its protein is CASSLTWEESREQYF.

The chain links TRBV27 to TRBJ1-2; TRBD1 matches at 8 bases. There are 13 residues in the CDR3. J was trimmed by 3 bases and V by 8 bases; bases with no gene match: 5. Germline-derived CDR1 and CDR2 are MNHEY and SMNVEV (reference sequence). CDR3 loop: CASRETGDYGYTF. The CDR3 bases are TGTGCCAGCCGAGAGACAGGGGACTATGGCTACACCTTC.